Only one count was recorded for the clone carrying this TCR beta chain. Naive CD8 cells lacked CD45RO, underwent positive selection for CCR7 and left out terminally differentiated effector memory CD45RA+ cells. Adults of Caucasian background living in Nashville, Tennessee made up all donors. This sample was included in a study of shared clonotypes between healthy human individuals. In the original processing: ImmunoSEQ gave junction-only sequences without quality scores, so filtering differed. Some clones are missing from TCRdb's copy, which holds only in-frame ones; the method was immunoSEQ multiplex PCR. Clone size and V and J calls were adopted from that table, with D and trimming inferred from the DNA. Of approximately 2,000,000 clones listed, roughly 93% are singletons. The germline V gene encodes CDR1 MNHEY and CDR2 SMNVEV (reference sequence). This CDR3 has 14 residues. After removal of 5 bases from V and 5 bases from J, the junction contained 4 bases not matched to a gene.

The rearrangement joins TRBV27 to TRBJ2-3; 10 bases map to TRBD2. Sequencing was done on a sample of naive CD8+ T cells from PBMCs. This sequence originates from a man younger than 35 in good health. Some clones in this sample may be carry-over from other donors' samples. CDR3 residues: CASSTRTSGDTQYF. The CDR3 DNA is TGTGCCAGCAGTACCAGGACTAGCGGAGATACGCAGTATTTT.